These 8 T cell receptor beta chains came from one sample sequenced in a study of T cell clonality in common variable immunodeficiency. Data came from immunoSEQ multiplex PCR; TCRdb stores just in-frame clones and leaves some out. The sample presents more than 35,000 clones, none singletons. The specimen sequenced was peripheral blood mononuclear cells. Receptor source: a person aged 18-70 years in good health.

This clone was recorded many times. Read data end 3 residues before the CDR3 end; the end is taken from the germline J gene. The chain employs TRBV7-8 and TRBJ2-3; 7 nucleotides agree with TRBD2. The CDR3 spans 16 residues. Germline lookup yields CDR1 SGHVS and CDR2 FQNEAQ. J was trimmed by 6 bases and V by 7 bases; bases with no gene match: 16. CDR3 bases read: TGTGCCAGCATCCTTAGGAGGAGCGGGAATGCCGATACG. Protein sequence: CASILRRSGNADT. The complete CDR3 sequence is CASILRRSGNADTQYF.

This clone was seen at least ten times. The observed sequence ends 3 residues before the CDR3 terminus, with the missing tail filled in from the germline J gene. This rearrangement joins TRBV20-1 to TRBJ2-1; 10 positions agree with TRBD2. Per germline, CDR1 DFQATT and CDR2 SNEGSKA (reference sequence). The length of the CDR3 is 15 residues. V lost 0 bases, J lost 6 bases, and 5 bases stayed unmatched. CDR3 region: CSAREGLADTNEQFF. CDR3 DNA (partial): TGCAGTGCTAGAGAAGGACTAGCGGACACCAATGAG.

The table lists this clone with many counts. CDR3 sequence reads: CASSLGQNYEQYF. The sequenced part of the CDR3 DNA is TGTGCCAGCAGTTTAGGGCAGAACTACGAG. The chain joins TRBV28 to TRBJ2-7; D is ambiguous. The CDR3 goes on 3 residues after the read ends, and that part is filled in from the germline J gene. Trimming pared 2 bases from V and 3 bases from J, leaving 8 bases between. CDR3 length: 13 residues. Germline V gives CDR1 MDHEN, CDR2 SYDVKM.

This clone appeared many times. The read is 3 residues too short to cover the CDR3 end, so that end is filled in from the germline J gene. The gene calls are TRBV20-1 and TRBJ2-1; D may be TRBD1 or TRBD2 (5 bases each). The CDR3 loop spans 15 amino acids. Germline CDR1 reads DFQATT; CDR2 reads SNEGSKA (reference sequence). V was clipped by 5 bases and J by 9 bases, with 23 bases between them. CDR3 DNA, as far as it was read: TGCAGTGCTCTCCCCTGGTTGAGGGGTTGGGGTGAG. This sequence encodes CSALPWLRGWGE. The CDR3 in its entirety is CSALPWLRGWGEQFF.

This clone was found many times. The read gets to within 3 residues of the CDR3 end, and the germline J gene fills in the rest. This chain uses TRBV5-5 with TRBJ1-2; 8 bases match TRBD1. The length of the CDR3 is 14 residues. V lost 3 bases, J lost 7 bases, and 8 bases stayed unmatched. Germline CDR1 SGHKS, CDR2 YYEKEE (reference sequence). The CDR3 DNA, read in part, is TGTGCCAGCAGCTGGGACAGGACAAGCCTTGGC. Amino acid sequence: CASSWDRTSLG. The whole CDR3 reads CASSWDRTSLGYTF.

About this clone: The read terminates 3 residues ahead of where the CDR3 ends, so the germline J gene completes it. Additional DNA sequences in this sample encode the identical CDR3. The chain links TRBV18 to TRBJ2-1; 7 bases match TRBD2. The germline V gene has CDR1 KGHSH and CDR2 LQKENI. This CDR3 has 15 residues. After removal of 6 bases from V and 7 bases from J, the junction contained 12 bases not matched to a gene. CDR3 DNA (partial): TGTGCCAGCTCCCCCCCGTCAGCGGGAAGTAATGAG. This encodes CASSPPSAGSNE. The entire CDR3 is CASSPPSAGSNEQFF.

The CDR3 sequence: CASSPPSTDTQYF. The part of the CDR3 DNA that was read is TGTGCCAGCTCACCACCGTCAACAGATACG. The chain joins TRBV18 to TRBJ2-3, with D hard to call. The read comes to an end 3 residues before the CDR3 does, leaving the germline J gene to fill in the end. Trimming pared 0 bases from V and 3 bases from J, leaving 4 bases between. This CDR3 has 13 amino acids. Germline V gives CDR1 KGHSH, CDR2 LQKENI.

This clone occurred many times. The CDR3 end is not reached by the read, which stops 3 residues before it; the germline J gene fills it in. This chain uses TRBV4-1 with TRBJ2-3, with 7 bases lining up with TRBD1. Germline values: CDR1 MGHRA, CDR2 YSYEKL. CDR3 size: 17 residues. V trimming: 2 bases; J trimming: 2 bases; junction bases outside the gene matches: 10. The covered CDR3 bases are TGCGCCAGCAGCCAATCCCGGACAGGAGCTTACACAGATACG. Amino acids: CASSQSRTGAYTDT. The whole CDR3 sequence reads CASSQSRTGAYTDTQYF.